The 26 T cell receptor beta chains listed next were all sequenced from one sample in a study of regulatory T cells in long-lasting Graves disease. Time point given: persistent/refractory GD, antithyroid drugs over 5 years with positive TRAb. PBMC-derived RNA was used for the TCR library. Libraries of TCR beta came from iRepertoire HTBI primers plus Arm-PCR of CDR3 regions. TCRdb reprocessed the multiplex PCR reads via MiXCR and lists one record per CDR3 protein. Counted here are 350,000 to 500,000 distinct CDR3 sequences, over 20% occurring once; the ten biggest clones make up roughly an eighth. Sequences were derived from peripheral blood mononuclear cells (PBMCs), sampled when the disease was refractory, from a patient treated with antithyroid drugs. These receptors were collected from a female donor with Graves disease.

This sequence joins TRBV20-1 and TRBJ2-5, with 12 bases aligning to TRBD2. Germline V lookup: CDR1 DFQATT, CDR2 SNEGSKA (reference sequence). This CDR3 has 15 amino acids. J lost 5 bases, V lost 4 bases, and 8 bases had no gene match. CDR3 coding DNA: TGCAGTGCTACCCGACTAGCGGGAGCTCAGGAGACCCAGTACTTC. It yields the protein CSATRLAGAQETQYF.

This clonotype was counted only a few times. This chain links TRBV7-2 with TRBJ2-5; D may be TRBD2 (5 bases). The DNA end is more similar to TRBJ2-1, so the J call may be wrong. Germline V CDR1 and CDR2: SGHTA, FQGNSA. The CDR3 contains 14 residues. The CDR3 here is CASSLVASSSEQFF. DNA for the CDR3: TGTGCCAGCAGCTTAGTAGCGTCTAGCAGTGAGCAGTTCTTC.

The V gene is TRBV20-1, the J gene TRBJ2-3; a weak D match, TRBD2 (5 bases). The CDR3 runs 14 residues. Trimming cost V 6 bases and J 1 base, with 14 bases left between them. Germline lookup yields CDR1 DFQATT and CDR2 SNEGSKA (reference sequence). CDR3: CSAKGSDRTDTQYF. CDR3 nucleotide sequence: TGCAGTGCCAAGGGTAGCGATCGCACAGATACGCAGTATTTT.

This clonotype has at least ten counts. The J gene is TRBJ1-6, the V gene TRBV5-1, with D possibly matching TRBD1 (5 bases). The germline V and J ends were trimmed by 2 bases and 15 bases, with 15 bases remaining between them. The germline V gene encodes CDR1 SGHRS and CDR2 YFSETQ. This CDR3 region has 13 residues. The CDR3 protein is CASSFGGEDILHF. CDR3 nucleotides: TGCGCCAGCAGCTTTGGGGGAGAGGACATCCTCCACTTT.

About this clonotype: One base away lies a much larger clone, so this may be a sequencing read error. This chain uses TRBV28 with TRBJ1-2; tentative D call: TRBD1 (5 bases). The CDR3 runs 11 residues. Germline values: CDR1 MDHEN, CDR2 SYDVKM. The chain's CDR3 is CASRRGVGCTF. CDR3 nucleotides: TGTGCCAGCAGGAGGGGCGTCGGCTGCACCTTC.

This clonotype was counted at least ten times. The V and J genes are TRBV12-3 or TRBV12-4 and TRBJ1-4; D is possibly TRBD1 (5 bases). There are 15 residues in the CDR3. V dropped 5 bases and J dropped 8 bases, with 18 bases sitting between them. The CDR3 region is CASSTQGGVGEKLFF. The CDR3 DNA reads TGTGCCAGCAGTACCCAGGGAGGGGTCGGGGAAAAACTGTTTTTT.

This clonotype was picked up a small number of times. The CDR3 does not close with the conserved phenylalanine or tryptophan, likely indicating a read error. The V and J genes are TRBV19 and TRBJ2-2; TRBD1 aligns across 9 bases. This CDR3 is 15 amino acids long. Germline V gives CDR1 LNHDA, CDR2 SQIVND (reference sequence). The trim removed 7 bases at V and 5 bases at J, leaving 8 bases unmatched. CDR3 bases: TGTGCCAGTACCGCACCCGGGACAGGGACCGGGGAGCTGTTTCTT. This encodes CASTAPGTGTGELFL.

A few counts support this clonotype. The CDR3: CSARGAGRTYEQYF. The CDR3 region has the DNA TGCAGTGCTAGAGGCGCGGGTAGGACCTACGAGCAGTACTTC. The V and J genes are TRBV20-1 and TRBJ2-7, with D possibly being TRBD2 (5 bases). CDR1 and CDR2 from the germline V gene are DFQATT and SNEGSKA (reference sequence). The CDR3 runs to 14 residues. Trimming removed 1 base from V and 2 bases from J, with 12 bases in between.

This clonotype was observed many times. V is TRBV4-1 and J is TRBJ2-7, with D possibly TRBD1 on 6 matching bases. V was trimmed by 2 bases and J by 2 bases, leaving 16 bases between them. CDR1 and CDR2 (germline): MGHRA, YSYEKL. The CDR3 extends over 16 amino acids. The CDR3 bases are TGCGCCAGCAGCCAACCGACAGGCGGGCAGGCCTACGAGCAGTACTTC. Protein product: CASSQPTGGQAYEQYF.

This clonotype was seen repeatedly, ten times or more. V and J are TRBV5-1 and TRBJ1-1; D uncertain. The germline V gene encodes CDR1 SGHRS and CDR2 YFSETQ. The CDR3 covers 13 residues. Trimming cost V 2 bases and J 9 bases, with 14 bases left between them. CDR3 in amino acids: CASSFDGPGKAFF. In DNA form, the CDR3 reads TGCGCCAGCAGCTTTGACGGGCCCGGGAAAGCTTTCTTT.

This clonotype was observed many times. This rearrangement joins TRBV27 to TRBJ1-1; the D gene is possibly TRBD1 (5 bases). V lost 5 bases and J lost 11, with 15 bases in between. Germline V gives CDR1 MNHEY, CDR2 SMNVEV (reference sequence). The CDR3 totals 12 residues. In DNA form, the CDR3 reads TGTGCCAGCAGTGAAAGGGGCGGTTGGGCTTTCTTT. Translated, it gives CASSERGGWAFF.

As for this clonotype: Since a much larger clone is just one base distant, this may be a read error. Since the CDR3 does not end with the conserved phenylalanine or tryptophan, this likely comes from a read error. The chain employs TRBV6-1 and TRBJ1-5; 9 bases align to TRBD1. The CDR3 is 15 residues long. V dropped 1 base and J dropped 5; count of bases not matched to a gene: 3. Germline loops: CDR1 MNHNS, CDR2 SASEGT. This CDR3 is CASSEDGTGYQPQHL. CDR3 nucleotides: TGTGCCAGCAGTGAAGACGGGACAGGGTATCAGCCCCAGCATCTT.

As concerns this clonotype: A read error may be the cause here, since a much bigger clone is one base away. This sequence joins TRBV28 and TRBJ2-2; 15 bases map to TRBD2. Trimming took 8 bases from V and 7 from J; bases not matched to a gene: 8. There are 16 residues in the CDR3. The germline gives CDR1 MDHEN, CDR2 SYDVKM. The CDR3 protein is CASLRTSGGESGELFF. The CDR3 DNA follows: TGTGCCAGCCTCAGGACTAGCGGGGGGGAGAGCGGGGAGCTGTTTTTT.

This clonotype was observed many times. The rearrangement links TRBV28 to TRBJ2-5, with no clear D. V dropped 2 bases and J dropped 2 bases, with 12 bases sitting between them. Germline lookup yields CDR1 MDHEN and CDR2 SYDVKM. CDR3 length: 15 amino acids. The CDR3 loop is CASSLTMQAQETQYF. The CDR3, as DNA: TGTGCCAGCAGTTTAACGATGCAGGCGCAAGAGACCCAGTACTTC.

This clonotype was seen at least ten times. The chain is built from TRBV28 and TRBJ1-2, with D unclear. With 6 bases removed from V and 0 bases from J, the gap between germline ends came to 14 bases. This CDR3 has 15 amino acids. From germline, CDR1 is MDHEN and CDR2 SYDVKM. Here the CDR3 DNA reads TGTGCCAGCAGCCCATGGCCCAGAGCTAACTATGGCTACACCTTC. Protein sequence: CASSPWPRANYGYTF.

The CDR3 DNA reads TGTGCCAGCAGTTTACGGACGGCAGGGTCCTCCTACAATGAGCAGTTCTTC. It translates to CASSLRTAGSSYNEQFF. V usage is TRBV12-3 or TRBV12-4 and J usage is TRBJ2-1, with D tentatively TRBD1 (5 bases). This CDR3 is built from 17 residues. With 2 bases removed from V and 0 bases from J, the gap between germline ends came to 14 bases.

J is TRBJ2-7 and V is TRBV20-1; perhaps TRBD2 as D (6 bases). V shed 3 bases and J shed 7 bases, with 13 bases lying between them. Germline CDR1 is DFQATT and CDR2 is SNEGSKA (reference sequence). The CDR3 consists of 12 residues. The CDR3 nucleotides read TGCAGTGCTAGGGGGAGGAAGGGGGAGCAGTACTTC. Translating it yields CSARGRKGEQYF.

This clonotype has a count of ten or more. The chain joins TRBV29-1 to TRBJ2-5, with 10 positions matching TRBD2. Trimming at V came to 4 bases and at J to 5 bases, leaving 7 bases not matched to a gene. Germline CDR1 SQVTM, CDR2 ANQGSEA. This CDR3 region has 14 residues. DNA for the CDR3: TGCAGCGTTGCTGAGCGGGAGGGGGGGGAGACCCAGTACTTC. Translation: CSVAEREGGETQYF.

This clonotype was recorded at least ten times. CDR3 nucleotide sequence: TGTGCCAGCAGTGAGAGGGTGGGAGGAAACACCATATATTTT. Residues: CASSERVGGNTIYF. V gene TRBV28 combines with J gene TRBJ1-3; D not resolved. This CDR3 is 14 amino acids long. V was clipped by 5 bases and J by 4 bases, with 12 bases between them. Looked up from germline, CDR1 is MDHEN and CDR2 is SYDVKM.

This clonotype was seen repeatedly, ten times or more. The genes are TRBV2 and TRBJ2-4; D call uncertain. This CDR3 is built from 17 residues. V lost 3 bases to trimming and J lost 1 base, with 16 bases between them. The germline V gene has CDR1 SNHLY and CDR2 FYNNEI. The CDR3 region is CASSDARQSGAKNIQYF. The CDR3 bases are TGTGCCAGCAGTGACGCGCGCCAGTCTGGGGCCAAAAACATTCAGTACTTC.

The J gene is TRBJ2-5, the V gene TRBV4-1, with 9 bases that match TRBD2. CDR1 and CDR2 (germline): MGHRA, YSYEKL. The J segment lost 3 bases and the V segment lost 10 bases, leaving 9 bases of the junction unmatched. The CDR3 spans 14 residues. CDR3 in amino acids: CATRPGLAEETQYF. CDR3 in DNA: TGCGCCACCAGACCGGGACTAGCCGAAGAGACCCAGTACTTC.

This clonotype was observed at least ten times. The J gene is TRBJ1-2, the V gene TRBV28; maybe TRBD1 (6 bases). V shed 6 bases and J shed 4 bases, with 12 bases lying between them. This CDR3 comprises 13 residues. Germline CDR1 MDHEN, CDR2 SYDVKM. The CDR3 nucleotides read TGTGCCAGCAGCCTACAGGGTGGCTATGGCTACACCTTC. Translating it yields CASSLQGGYGYTF.

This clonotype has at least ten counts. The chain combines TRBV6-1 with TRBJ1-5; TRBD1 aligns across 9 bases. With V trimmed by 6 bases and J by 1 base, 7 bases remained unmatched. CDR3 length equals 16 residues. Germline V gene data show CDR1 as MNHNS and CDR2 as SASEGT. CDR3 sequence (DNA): TGTGCCAGCAGGAGGATGACAGGGGGAAGCAATCAGCCCCAGCATTTT. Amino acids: CASRRMTGGSNQPQHF.

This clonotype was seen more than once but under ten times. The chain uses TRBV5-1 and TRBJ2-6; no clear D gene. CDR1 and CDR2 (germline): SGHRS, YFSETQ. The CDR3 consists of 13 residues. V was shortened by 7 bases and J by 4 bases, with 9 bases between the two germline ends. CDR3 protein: CASDETGANVLTF. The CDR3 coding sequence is TGCGCCAGCGACGAAACGGGGGCCAACGTCCTGACTTTC.

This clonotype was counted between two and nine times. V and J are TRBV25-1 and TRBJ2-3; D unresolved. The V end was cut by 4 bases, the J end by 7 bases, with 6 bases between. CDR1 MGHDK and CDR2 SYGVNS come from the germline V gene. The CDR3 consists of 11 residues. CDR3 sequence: CASSAPHTQYF. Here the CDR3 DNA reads TGTGCCAGCAGTGCTCCTCATACGCAGTATTTT.

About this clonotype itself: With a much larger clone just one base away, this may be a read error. The CDR3 nucleotides are TGTGCCAGCAGTGAAGATACAGACCTAGAAGCTTCCTTT. Translated: CASSEDTDLEASF. J is TRBJ1-1 and V is TRBV6-2 or TRBV6-3, with unresolved D. Per the germline V gene, CDR1 is MNHEY and CDR2 is SVGEGT. CDR3 length: 13 residues.